The 7 T cell receptor beta chains below all came from one sample that was sequenced in a study of blood T cell repertoires in COVID-19. Only in-frame clones appear in the TCRdb table, and some are missing; sequencing was by immunoSEQ multiplex PCR. The sample includes 150,000 or so clones, about four fifths of them seen just once. The sequencing sample was made of PBMCs or T cells enriched from blood (not recorded which). All receptors derive from a woman between 45 and 65 years old who had been exposed to COVID-19.

This chain uses TRBV9 with TRBJ1-4, with D perhaps matching TRBD1 (6 bases). The germline V gene encodes CDR1 SGDLS and CDR2 YYNGEE. V was trimmed by 1 base and J by 5 bases, leaving 9 bases between them. The CDR3 extends over 14 amino acids. The CDR3 DNA is TGTGCCAGCAGCGTACAGGGGACGAATGAAAAACTGTTTTTT. Its protein is CASSVQGTNEKLFF.

This sequence joins TRBV6-5 and TRBJ2-3; no clear D gene. V lost 2 bases and J lost 2, with 5 bases in between. Germline V lookup: CDR1 MNHEY, CDR2 SVGAGI. The CDR3 runs 13 residues. This CDR3 is CASSYLVTDTQYF. CDR3 nucleotide sequence: TGTGCCAGCAGTTACCTAGTCACAGATACGCAGTATTTT.

This clone was detected only a few times. V usage is TRBV7-6 and J usage is TRBJ2-1, with 7 bases matching TRBD2. The germline gives CDR1 SGHVS, CDR2 FNYEAQ. After removal of 3 bases from V and 12 bases from J, the junction contained 5 bases not matched to a gene. CDR3 length: 12 amino acids. The CDR3 nucleotides read TGTGCCAGCAGCTTCCCTAGCGGAACGCAGTTCTTC. This gives the protein CASSFPSGTQFF.

V and J are TRBV10-1 and TRBJ2-7; the match to TRBD2 covers 8 bases. Germline V lookup: CDR1 WNHNN, CDR2 SYGVQD (reference sequence). The J segment lost 3 bases and the V segment lost 0 bases, leaving 4 bases of the junction unmatched. The CDR3 sequence is 15 residues long. The CDR3 DNA is TGCGCCAGCAGTGAGTCGCCGGGACTAGGCTACGAGCAGTACTTC. It encodes CASSESPGLGYEQYF.

V gene TRBV19 combines with J gene TRBJ1-5; D not resolved. The CDR3 consists of 16 residues. CDR1 and CDR2 from the germline V gene are LNHDA and SQIVND (reference sequence). Trimming left V 1 base short and J 1 base short, with 11 bases between. The CDR3 coding sequence is TGTGCCAGTAGTATAGTAGTTTCCTCGAGCAATCAGCCCCAGCATTTT. Translation: CASSIVVSSSNQPQHF.

The V call is TRBV7-8, the J call TRBJ2-7; 15 positions agree with TRBD2. The V gene end was trimmed by 4 bases and the J gene end by 9 bases; junction bases not matched to a gene: 4. The CDR3 extends over 14 amino acids. Germline lookup yields CDR1 SGHVS and CDR2 FQNEAQ. In nucleotides, the CDR3 is TGTGCCAGCAGCTCAGGGACTAGCGGGAGGACGCAGTACTTC. Amino acids: CASSSGTSGRTQYF.

This chain uses TRBV29-1 with TRBJ1-1; TRBD1 is a possible D gene (5 bases). The CDR3 contains 11 residues. Deletions cut 4 bases from V and 3 bases from J, with 6 bases between. Germline CDR1 SQVTM, CDR2 ANQGSEA. This chain's CDR3 is CSVVGDTEAFF. In DNA form, the CDR3 reads TGCAGCGTTGTAGGGGACACTGAAGCTTTCTTT.